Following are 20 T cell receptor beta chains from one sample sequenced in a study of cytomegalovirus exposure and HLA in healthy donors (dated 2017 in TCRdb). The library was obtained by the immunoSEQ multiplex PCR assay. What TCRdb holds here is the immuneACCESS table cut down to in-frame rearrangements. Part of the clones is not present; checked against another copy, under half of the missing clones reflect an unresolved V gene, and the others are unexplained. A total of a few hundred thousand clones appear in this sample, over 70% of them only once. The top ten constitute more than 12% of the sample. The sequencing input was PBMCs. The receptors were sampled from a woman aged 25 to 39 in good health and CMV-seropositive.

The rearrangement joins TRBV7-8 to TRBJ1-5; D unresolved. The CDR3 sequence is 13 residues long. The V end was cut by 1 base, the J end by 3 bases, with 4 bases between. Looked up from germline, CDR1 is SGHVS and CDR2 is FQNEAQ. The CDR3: CASSLGHNQPQHF. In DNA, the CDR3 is TGTGCCAGCAGCTTAGGGCACAATCAGCCCCAGCATTTT. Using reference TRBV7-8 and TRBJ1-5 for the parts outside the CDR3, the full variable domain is GAGVSQSPRYKVAKRGQDVALRCDPISGHVSLFWYQQALGQGPEFLTYFQNEAQLDKSGLPSDRFFAERPEGSVSTLKIQRTQQEDSAVYLCASSLGHNQPQHFGDGTRLSIL.

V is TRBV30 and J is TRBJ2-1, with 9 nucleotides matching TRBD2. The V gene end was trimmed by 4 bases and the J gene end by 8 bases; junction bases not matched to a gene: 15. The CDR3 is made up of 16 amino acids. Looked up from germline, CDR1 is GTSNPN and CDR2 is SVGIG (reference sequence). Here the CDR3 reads CAWMIRGAGGGDEQFF. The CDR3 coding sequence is TGTGCCTGGATGATCCGCGGAGCGGGAGGCGGCGATGAGCAGTTCTTC.

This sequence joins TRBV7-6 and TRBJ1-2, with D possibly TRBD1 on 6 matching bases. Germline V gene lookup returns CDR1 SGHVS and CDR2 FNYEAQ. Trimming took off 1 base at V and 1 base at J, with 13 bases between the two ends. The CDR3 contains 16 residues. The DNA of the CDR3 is TGTGCCAGCAGCTTAGACCCAGGGGCCCTTAACTATGGCTACACCTTC. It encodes CASSLDPGALNYGYTF.

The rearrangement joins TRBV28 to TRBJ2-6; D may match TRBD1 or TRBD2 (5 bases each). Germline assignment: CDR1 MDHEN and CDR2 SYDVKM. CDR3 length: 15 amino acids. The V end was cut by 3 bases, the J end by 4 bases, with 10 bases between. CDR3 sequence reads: CASSFWGSGANVLTF. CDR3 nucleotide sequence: TGTGCCAGCAGTTTTTGGGGGTCCGGGGCCAACGTCCTGACTTTC.

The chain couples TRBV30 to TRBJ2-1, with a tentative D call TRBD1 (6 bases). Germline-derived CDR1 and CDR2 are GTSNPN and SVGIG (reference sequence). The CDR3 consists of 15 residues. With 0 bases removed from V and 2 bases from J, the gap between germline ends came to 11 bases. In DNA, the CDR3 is TGTGCCTGGAGTGTACAGGGATCCACCTACAATGAGCAGTTCTTC. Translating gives CAWSVQGSTYNEQFF.

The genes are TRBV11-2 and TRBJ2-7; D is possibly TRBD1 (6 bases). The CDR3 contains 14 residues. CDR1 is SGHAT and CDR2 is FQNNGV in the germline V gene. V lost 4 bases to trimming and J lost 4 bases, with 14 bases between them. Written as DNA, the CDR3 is TGTGCCAGCAGCTCACAACAGGGATGGTACGAGCAGTACTTC. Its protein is CASSSQQGWYEQYF.

Written as DNA, the CDR3 is TGTGCCAGCAGTTTTAAGGGTGTTCAAGGCTACACCTTC. Protein: CASSFKGVQGYTF. The chain employs TRBV27 and TRBJ1-2, with no clear D. V was pared by 3 bases and J by 8 bases, with 13 bases between. Germline assignment: CDR1 MNHEY and CDR2 SMNVEV (reference sequence). The CDR3 sequence is 13 residues long.

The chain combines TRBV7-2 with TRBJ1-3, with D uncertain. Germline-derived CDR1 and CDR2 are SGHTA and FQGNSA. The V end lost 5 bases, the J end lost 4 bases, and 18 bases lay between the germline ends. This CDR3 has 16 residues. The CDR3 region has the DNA TGTGCCAGCAGCACGGTCGGGTCGGCTTTAGGAAACACCATATATTTT. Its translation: CASSTVGSALGNTIYF.

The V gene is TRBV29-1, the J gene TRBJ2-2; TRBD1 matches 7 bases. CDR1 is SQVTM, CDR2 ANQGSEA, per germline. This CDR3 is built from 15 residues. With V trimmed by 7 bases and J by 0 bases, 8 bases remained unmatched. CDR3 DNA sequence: TGCAGCGCCCGCGAACAGGGGACGAACACCGGGGAGCTGTTTTTT. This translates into CSAREQGTNTGELFF.

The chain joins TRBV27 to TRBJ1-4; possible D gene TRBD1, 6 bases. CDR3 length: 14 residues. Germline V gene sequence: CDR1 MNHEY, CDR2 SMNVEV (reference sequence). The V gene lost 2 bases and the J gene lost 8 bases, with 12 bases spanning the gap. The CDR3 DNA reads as TGTGCCAGCAGTTTAAGTCAGGGGAAAGAAAAACTGTTTTTT. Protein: CASSLSQGKEKLFF.

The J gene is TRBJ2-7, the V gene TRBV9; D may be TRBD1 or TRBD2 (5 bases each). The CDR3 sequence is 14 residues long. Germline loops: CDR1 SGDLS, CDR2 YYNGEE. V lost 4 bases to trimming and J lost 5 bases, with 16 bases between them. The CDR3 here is CASSPRDVAHEQYF. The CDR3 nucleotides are TGTGCCAGCAGCCCCCGGGACGTTGCCCACGAGCAGTACTTC.

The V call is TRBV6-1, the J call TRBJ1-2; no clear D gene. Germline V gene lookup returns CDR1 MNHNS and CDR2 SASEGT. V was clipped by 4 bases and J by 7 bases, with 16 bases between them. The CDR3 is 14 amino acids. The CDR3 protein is CASSVDGAGSGYTF. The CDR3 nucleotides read TGTGCCAGCAGTGTCGACGGCGCGGGGAGTGGCTACACCTTC.

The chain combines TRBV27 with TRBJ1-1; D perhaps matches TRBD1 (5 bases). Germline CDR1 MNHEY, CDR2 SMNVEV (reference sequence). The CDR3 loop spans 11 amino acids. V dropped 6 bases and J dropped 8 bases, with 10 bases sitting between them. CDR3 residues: CASSRGNEAFF. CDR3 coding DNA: TGTGCCAGCAGCCGGGGGAACGAAGCTTTCTTT.

DNA for the CDR3: TGTGCCACCAGCAGAGAGCTGAGAACTAACTATGGCTACACCTTC. This gives the protein CATSRELRTNYGYTF. This chain joins TRBV15 and TRBJ1-2; D ambiguous. V gave up 0 bases and J gave up 0 bases, with 8 bases separating them. The CDR3 covers 15 residues. Germline assignment: CDR1 LNHNV and CDR2 YYDKDF (reference sequence).

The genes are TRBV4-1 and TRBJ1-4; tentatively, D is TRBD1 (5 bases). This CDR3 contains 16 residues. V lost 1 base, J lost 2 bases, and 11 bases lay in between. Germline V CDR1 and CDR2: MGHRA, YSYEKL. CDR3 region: CASSQGKGWTNEKLFF. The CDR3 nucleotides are TGCGCCAGCAGCCAAGGAAAGGGGTGGACTAATGAAAAACTGTTTTTT.

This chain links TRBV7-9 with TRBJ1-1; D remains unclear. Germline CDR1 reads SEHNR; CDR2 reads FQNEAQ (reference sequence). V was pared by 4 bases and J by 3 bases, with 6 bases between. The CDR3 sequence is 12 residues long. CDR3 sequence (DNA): TGTGCCAGCAGCTACGGAGACACTGAAGCTTTCTTT. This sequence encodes CASSYGDTEAFF.

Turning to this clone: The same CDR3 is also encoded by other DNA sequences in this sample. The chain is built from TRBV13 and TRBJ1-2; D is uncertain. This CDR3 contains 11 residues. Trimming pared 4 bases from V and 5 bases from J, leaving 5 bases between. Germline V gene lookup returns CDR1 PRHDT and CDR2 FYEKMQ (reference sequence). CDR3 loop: CASSSNYGYTF. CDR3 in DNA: TGTGCCAGCAGCTCCAATTATGGCTACACCTTC.

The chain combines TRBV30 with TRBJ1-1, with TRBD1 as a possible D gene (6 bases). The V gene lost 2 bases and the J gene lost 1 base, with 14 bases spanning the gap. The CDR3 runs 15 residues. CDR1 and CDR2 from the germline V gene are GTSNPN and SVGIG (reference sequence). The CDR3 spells CAWSLGGGQNTEAFF. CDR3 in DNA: TGTGCCTGGAGTCTCGGGGGGGGCCAGAACACTGAAGCTTTCTTT.

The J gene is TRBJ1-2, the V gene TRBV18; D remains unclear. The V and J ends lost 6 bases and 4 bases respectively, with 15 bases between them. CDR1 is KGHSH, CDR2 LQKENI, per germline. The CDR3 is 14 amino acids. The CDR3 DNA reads TGTGCCAGCTCCGATTCGCAGAATTTCTATGGCTACACCTTC. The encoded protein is CASSDSQNFYGYTF.

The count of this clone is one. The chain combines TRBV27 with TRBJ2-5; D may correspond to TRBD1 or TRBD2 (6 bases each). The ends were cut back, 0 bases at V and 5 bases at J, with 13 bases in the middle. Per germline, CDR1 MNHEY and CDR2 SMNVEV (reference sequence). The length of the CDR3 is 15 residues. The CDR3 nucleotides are TGTGCCAGCAGTTTATCGGGGGGCCTCGTGGAGACCCAGTACTTC. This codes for CASSLSGGLVETQYF.